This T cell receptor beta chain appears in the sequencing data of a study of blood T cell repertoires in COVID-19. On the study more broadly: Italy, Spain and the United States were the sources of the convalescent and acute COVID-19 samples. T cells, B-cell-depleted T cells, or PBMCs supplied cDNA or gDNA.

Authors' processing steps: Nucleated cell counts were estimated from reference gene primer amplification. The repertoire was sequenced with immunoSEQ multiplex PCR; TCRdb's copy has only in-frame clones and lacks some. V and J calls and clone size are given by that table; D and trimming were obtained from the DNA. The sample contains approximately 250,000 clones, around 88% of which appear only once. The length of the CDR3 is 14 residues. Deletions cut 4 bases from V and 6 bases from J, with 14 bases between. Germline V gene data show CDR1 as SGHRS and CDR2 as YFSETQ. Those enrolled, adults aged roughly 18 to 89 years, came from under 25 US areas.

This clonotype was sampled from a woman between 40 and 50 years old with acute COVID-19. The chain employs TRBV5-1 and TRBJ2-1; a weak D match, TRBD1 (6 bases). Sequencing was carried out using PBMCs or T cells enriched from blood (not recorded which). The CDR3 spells CASSRTQGRNEQFF. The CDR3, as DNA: TGCGCCAGCAGCCGGACCCAGGGGCGCAATGAGCAGTTCTTC. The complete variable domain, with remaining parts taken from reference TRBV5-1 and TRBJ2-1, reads KAGVTQTPRYLIKTRGQQVTLSCSPISGHRSVSWYQQTPGQGLQFLFEYFSETQRNKGNFPGRFSGRQFSNSRSEMNVSTLELGDSALYLCASSRTQGRNEQFFGPGTRLTVL.